This TCR beta chain is from a study of blood T cell repertoires in COVID-19. The overall study: Samples of COVID-19 (acute and convalescent) were obtained from the United States, Italy and Spain. PBMCs, B-cell-depleted T cells, or T cells were the source of the cDNA or gDNA that made up the material.

Germline V gives CDR1 SGHKS, CDR2 YYEKEE (reference sequence). This CDR3 region has 14 residues. V dropped 0 bases and J dropped 5; count of bases not matched to a gene: 4. In the original analysis: Reference gene primer amplification yielded estimated nucleated cell counts. The assay was immunoSEQ multiplex PCR, and TCRdb's table has in-frame clones only and misses some. Clonal size and the V and J genes are those of that table, whereas D and trimming came from the DNA. The data hold over 100,000 clones, with under 90% observed a single time. The sample was peripheral blood. The chain has TRBV5-5 and TRBJ1-1, with TRBD1 matching 7 bases. The clonotype was recovered from an older woman with acute or convalescent COVID-19. The CDR3 region has the DNA TGTGCCAGCAGCTTGGGCAGGGGGGAAACTGAAGCTTTCTTT. Its translation: CASSLGRGETEAFF.